These 25 T cell receptor beta chains share one sample of origin, sequenced in a study of CD8 T cells in Susac syndrome (dated by TCRdb to about 2019). The library was produced with the immunoSEQ multiplex PCR assay. RNA was extracted using the RNeasy kit, and roughly 0.5 to 1 ug of the RNA was reverse transcribed with random hexamers. TCRdb's own reprocessing of the public reads used fastp at Q25 and MiXCR and kept productive beta chains. Identical CDR3 protein sequences are pooled into one entry, listed with their most common genes and DNA. The sample yields 250,000 to 350,000 distinct CDR3 sequences; 92% were counted once. The ten largest clones take up roughly 0.064% of the sample. Input material: CD4+ T cells from PBMCs. The receptors were sampled from a human donor with multiple sclerosis.

The table lists this clonotype with a count of one. CDR3 loop: CASSEAQRRSFF. CDR3 DNA sequence: TGTGCCAGCAGTGAAGCGCAGCGACGATCGTTCTTC. The chain has TRBV6-1 and TRBJ2-1; D not resolved. CDR1 and CDR2 from the germline V gene are MNHNS and SASEGT. The CDR3 has 12 residues. V dropped 0 bases and J dropped 15 bases, with 12 bases sitting between them.

The chain links TRBV30 to TRBJ2-1; the D call may be TRBD1 or TRBD2 (5 bases each). Germline CDR1 reads GTSNPN; CDR2 reads SVGIG (reference sequence). V was clipped by 2 bases and J by 13 bases, with 15 bases between them. CDR3 size: 12 residues. The CDR3 DNA reads TGTGCCTGGAGTTCCGGGACGGGCCCCCAGTTCTTC. Encoded protein: CAWSSGTGPQFF.

This chain connects TRBV11-2 to TRBJ1-2, with 10 nucleotides matching TRBD1. V dropped 1 base and J dropped 5; count of bases not matched to a gene: 4. The CDR3 has 15 residues. CDR1 is SGHAT, CDR2 FQNNGV, per germline. The CDR3 loop reads CASSLARQGAYGYTF. CDR3 in DNA: TGTGCCAGCAGCTTAGCTAGACAGGGGGCGTATGGCTACACCTTC.

V and J are TRBV2 and TRBJ2-2, with a possible D match to TRBD1 (5 bases). The length of the CDR3 is 14 residues. The germline V and J ends were trimmed by 6 bases and 3 bases, with 11 bases remaining between them. Germline lookup yields CDR1 SNHLY and CDR2 FYNNEI. CDR3 residues: CASRWGSHTGELFF. CDR3 DNA: TGTGCCAGCAGATGGGGCAGTCACACCGGGGAGCTGTTTTTT.

The gene calls are TRBV29-1 and TRBJ2-3; 9 bases align to TRBD2. Unmatched junction bases numbered 6, after V lost 6 bases and J lost 2 bases. The CDR3 sequence is 14 residues long. The germline V gene has CDR1 SQVTM and CDR2 ANQGSEA. CDR3 region: CSVRLAADTDTQYF. In DNA, the CDR3 is TGCAGCGTCCGACTAGCGGCTGACACAGATACGCAGTATTTT.

The rearrangement uses TRBV12-3 or TRBV12-4 and TRBJ2-3, with TRBD2 matching 14 bases. Trimming removed 7 bases from V and 5 bases from J; junction bases left unmatched: 5. The CDR3 length is 15 residues. CDR3 bases: TGTGCCAGCACAGGACTAGCGGGGGGCGTAGATACGCAGTATTTT. Its protein product is CASTGLAGGVDTQYF.

The chain employs TRBV5-1 and TRBJ1-5, with D possibly TRBD1 on 5 matching bases. This CDR3 is built from 14 residues. With 0 bases removed from V and 7 bases from J, the gap between germline ends came to 11 bases. The germline V gene has CDR1 SGHRS and CDR2 YFSETQ. CDR3 DNA sequence: TGCGCCAGCAGCTTGGAGGCGGACACACAGCCCCAGCATTTT. It yields the protein CASSLEADTQPQHF.

This chain links TRBV18 with TRBJ1-1; D gene unclear. The CDR3 is 11 amino acids. Trimming removed 2 bases from V and 8 bases from J, with 6 bases in between. The germline V gene encodes CDR1 KGHSH and CDR2 LQKENI. DNA for the CDR3: TGTGCCAGCTCACCAGACAAAGAAGCTTTCTTT. This sequence encodes CASSPDKEAFF.

The chain carries TRBV19 and TRBJ2-3, with TRBD2 identical over 10 bases. The CDR3 totals 13 residues. Looked up from germline, CDR1 is LNHDA and CDR2 is SQIVND (reference sequence). V gave up 6 bases and J gave up 8 bases; unmatched junction bases: 5. The CDR3 protein is CASRPAGGSTQYF. CDR3 nucleotides: TGTGCCAGTAGACCAGCGGGAGGGAGTACGCAGTATTTT.

This chain uses TRBV20-1 with TRBJ2-1, with D unclear. This CDR3 has 14 amino acids. V was shortened by 0 bases and J by 1 base, with 7 bases between the two germline ends. CDR1 DFQATT and CDR2 SNEGSKA come from the germline V gene (reference sequence). The DNA for the CDR3 is TGCAGTGCTAGAGACCGAAGGTCCTACAATGAGCAGTTCTTC. It yields the protein CSARDRRSYNEQFF.

The rearrangement links TRBV4-3 to TRBJ2-1; TRBD2 matches 11 bases. There are 17 residues in the CDR3. V trimming: 1 base; J trimming: 9 bases; junction bases outside the gene matches: 11. Per the germline V gene, CDR1 is LGHNA and CDR2 is YSLEER. The CDR3 is CASSQVRPGLAAVEQFF. The CDR3 coding sequence is TGCGCCAGCAGCCAAGTTCGCCCGGGACTAGCGGCCGTTGAGCAGTTCTTC.

V and J are TRBV7-2 and TRBJ2-1; D is unclear. From germline, CDR1 is SGHTA and CDR2 FQGNSA. The CDR3 spans 15 residues. Deletions cut 4 bases from V and 0 bases from J, with 10 bases between. The CDR3 region is CASSSAFSSYNEQFF. In DNA, the CDR3 is TGTGCCAGCAGCTCTGCGTTTAGCTCCTACAATGAGCAGTTCTTC.

The chain employs TRBV30 and TRBJ1-6, with 9 bases fitting TRBD1. V was pared by 1 base and J by 8 bases, with 3 bases of the junction left unmatched. Germline V gene sequence: CDR1 GTSNPN, CDR2 SVGIG (reference sequence). The CDR3 loop spans 14 amino acids. Written as DNA, the CDR3 is TGTGCCTGGAGTGCGGACAGGGGAGATTCACCCCTCCACTTT. As protein: CAWSADRGDSPLHF.

This clonotype was observed a single time. The CDR3 DNA follows: TGCGCCAGCAGCCGGGAGACAGGCTCCTACGAGCAGTACTTC. Translating it yields CASSRETGSYEQYF. The V gene is TRBV4-3, the J gene TRBJ2-7, with D perhaps matching TRBD1 (6 bases). Germline CDR1 and CDR2: LGHNA and YSLEER. The CDR3 has 14 residues. Deletions cut 4 bases from V and 0 bases from J, with 10 bases between.

This CDR3 reads CASSNTGGRTDTQYF. DNA of the CDR3: TGTGCCAGCAGTAATACAGGGGGCCGCACAGATACGCAGTATTTT. The chain combines TRBV25-1 with TRBJ2-3; 9 bases agree with TRBD1. Trimming took 5 bases from V and 1 from J; bases not matched to a gene: 4. The CDR3 covers 15 residues. The germline V gene encodes CDR1 MGHDK and CDR2 SYGVNS.

This chain uses TRBV7-9 with TRBJ2-1, with a weak D call TRBD2 (6 bases). This CDR3 has 17 residues. Germline V gene data show CDR1 as SEHNR and CDR2 as FQNEAQ (reference sequence). V was trimmed by 5 bases and J by 4 bases, leaving 21 bases between them. In nucleotides, the CDR3 is TGTGCCAGCAGCCAAGGCCCGGCCGGGAGCCTATACAATGAGCAGTTCTTC. This encodes CASSQGPAGSLYNEQFF.

The chain links TRBV6-2 or TRBV6-3 to TRBJ2-1; a possible D gene is TRBD2 (5 bases). This CDR3 spans 12 amino acids. The germline gives CDR1 MNHEY, CDR2 SVGEGT. With 2 bases removed from V and 8 bases from J, the gap between germline ends came to 7 bases. CDR3 protein: CASSYPSYEQFF. The CDR3 bases are TGTGCCAGCAGTTACCCTAGCTATGAGCAGTTCTTC.

The rearrangement uses TRBV7-3 and TRBJ2-1; 13 nucleotides match TRBD2. In germline, CDR1 is SGHTA, CDR2 FQGTGA. The trim removed 4 bases at V and 8 bases at J, leaving 5 bases unmatched. The CDR3 runs 15 residues. The CDR3 coding sequence is TGTGCCAGCAGCTCGGGACTAGCGGGATCCTATGAGCAGTTCTTC. It codes for CASSSGLAGSYEQFF.

This sequence joins TRBV10-3 and TRBJ1-1, with D possibly TRBD1 on 5 matching bases. V was cut by 8 bases and J by 1 base, with 17 bases left in between. The CDR3 spans 15 residues. The germline CDR1 and CDR2 sequences are ENHRY and SYGVKD. DNA for the CDR3: TGTGCCATCTCATCCTTGGGGCACGCGAACACTGAAGCTTTCTTT. Protein sequence: CAISSLGHANTEAFF.

V usage is TRBV3-1 and J usage is TRBJ2-2; 8 bases map to TRBD1. V gave up 5 bases and J gave up 5 bases; unmatched junction bases: 13. CDR1 and CDR2 (germline): LGHDT, YNNKEL (reference sequence). The CDR3 runs to 17 residues. The CDR3 DNA follows: TGTGCCAGCAGCGACACCCCGGACAGGGTAGAAACCGGGGAGCTGTTTTTT. It is translated as CASSDTPDRVETGELFF.

This chain uses TRBV2 with TRBJ2-4; TRBD1 or TRBD2 may be the D gene (6 bases each). CDR1 and CDR2 (germline): SNHLY, FYNNEI. V was shortened by 7 bases and J by 5 bases, with 15 bases between the two germline ends. The CDR3 contains 14 residues. This CDR3 is CASKRGRLENIQYF. The CDR3 bases are TGTGCCAGCAAACGGGGGCGGCTTGAAAACATTCAGTACTTC.

This chain uses TRBV4-2 with TRBJ2-1; D remains unclear. The CDR3 loop spans 18 amino acids. V was clipped by 0 bases and J by 4 bases, with 19 bases between them. The V gene's germline CDR1 is LGHNA and CDR2 YNFKEQ. The DNA for the CDR3 is TGTGCCAGCAGCCAAGACCACCCTTCGTGGCGGAGTTACAATGAGCAGTTCTTC. Translation gives CASSQDHPSWRSYNEQFF.

The V gene is TRBV15, the J gene TRBJ2-3, with a tentative D call TRBD1 (5 bases). V was clipped by 2 bases and J by 4 bases, with 13 bases between them. Germline CDR1 and CDR2: LNHNV and YYDKDF (reference sequence). This CDR3 has 15 residues. The CDR3 coding sequence is TGTGCCACCAGCAGATCCATAGGGGCGGCAGATACGCAGTATTTT. It translates to CATSRSIGAADTQYF.

This clonotype was seen only a few times. V and J are TRBV27 and TRBJ1-2, with D perhaps TRBD1 (5 bases). CDR3 size: 14 residues. CDR1 is MNHEY, CDR2 SMNVEV, per germline (reference sequence). Trimming left V 5 bases short and J 5 bases short, with 15 bases between. The DNA for the CDR3 is TGTGCCAGCAGTCCCGCCGGGACTTCATATGGCTACACCTTC. As protein: CASSPAGTSYGYTF.

This chain connects TRBV6-2 or TRBV6-3 to TRBJ1-1, with D perhaps matching TRBD1 (5 bases). Looked up from germline, CDR1 is MNHEY and CDR2 is SVGEGT. The CDR3 extends over 15 amino acids. Trimming removed 7 bases at V and 1 base at J, with 16 bases between. The chain's CDR3 is CASTPWGKGNTEAFF. Here the CDR3 DNA reads TGTGCCAGCACCCCGTGGGGCAAAGGGAACACTGAAGCTTTCTTT.